The 10 T cell receptor beta chains below all came from one sample that was sequenced in a study of T cell repertoires in cytomegalovirus infection. TCRdb re-analysed the reads in MiXCR, keeping a single row per CDR3 protein. The data contain fewer than 550,000 distinct CDR3 sequences, 31% of them singletons. Material: PBMCs. Receptors were obtained from a human donor in good health (CMV status not recorded). Some clones in this sample may be carry-over from other donors' samples.

A few counts support this clonotype. The gene calls are TRBV7-6 and TRBJ2-3, with 10 bases lining up with TRBD2. Germline assignment: CDR1 SGHVS and CDR2 FNYEAQ. This CDR3 comprises 14 residues. V lost 4 bases and J lost 7; bases outside the gene matches: 5. The CDR3 DNA reads as TGTGCCAGCAGCTACGGACTAGCGGCCAATACGCAGTATTTT. It encodes CASSYGLAANTQYF. The entire variable domain, with the rest obtained from reference TRBV7-6 and TRBJ2-3, is as follows: GAGVSQSPRYKVTKRGQDVALRCDPISGHVSLYWYRQALGQGPEFLTYFNYEAQQDKSGLPNDRFSAERPEGSISTLTIQRTEQRDSAMYRCASSYGLAANTQYFGPGTRLTVL.

This clonotype was seen repeatedly, ten times or more. CDR3 amino acids: CASRAWGTSNTEAFF. Written as DNA, the CDR3 is TGTGCCAGCAGGGCCTGGGGGACTTCGAACACTGAAGCTTTCTTT. This chain uses TRBV7-2 with TRBJ1-1; a weak D match, TRBD1 (5 bases). Germline V gene lookup returns CDR1 SGHTA and CDR2 FQGNSA. The CDR3 has 15 amino acids. V was pared by 6 bases and J by 1 base, with 15 bases between.

The chain uses TRBV4-1 and TRBJ1-6; TRBD1 aligns across 8 bases. Germline trimming cut 2 bases from V and 8 bases from J; bases unmatched to any gene: 14. Germline values: CDR1 MGHRA, CDR2 YSYEKL. The CDR3 contains 18 residues. The CDR3 DNA reads as TGCGCCAGCAGCCAATTTGGACAGGGAGATTTTCCGGATTCACCCCTCCACTTT. Protein: CASSQFGQGDFPDSPLHF.

J is TRBJ1-1 and V is TRBV10-3; D is ambiguous. This CDR3 has 15 residues. In germline, CDR1 is ENHRY, CDR2 SYGVKD. V was cut by 4 bases and J by 8 bases, with 20 bases left in between. The CDR3 protein is CAISADKSQTPEAFF. Written as DNA, the CDR3 is TGTGCCATCAGTGCGGATAAATCTCAGACTCCCGAAGCTTTCTTT.

This clonotype was observed a handful of times. The V gene is TRBV6-1, the J gene TRBJ2-4, with D possibly matching TRBD1 (6 bases). Deletions cut 5 bases from V and 7 bases from J, with 12 bases between. The CDR3 has 13 amino acids. CDR1 is MNHNS and CDR2 is SASEGT in the germline V gene. The CDR3 sequence: CASSSGAGNIQYF. As DNA, the CDR3 is TGTGCCAGCAGTTCAGGGGCTGGGAACATTCAGTACTTC.

This clonotype showed up many times. The chain carries TRBV7-6 and TRBJ2-7; perhaps TRBD2 as D (5 bases). CDR3 length equals 14 residues. Germline V gives CDR1 SGHVS, CDR2 FNYEAQ. V lost 1 base, J lost 2 bases, and 9 bases lay in between. The CDR3 is CASSLERETYEQYF. CDR3 coding DNA: TGTGCCAGCAGCTTAGAGAGGGAAACCTACGAGCAGTACTTC.

The chain recombines TRBV20-1 with TRBJ2-5; D unclear. The CDR3 is 10 amino acids. CDR1 and CDR2 from the germline V gene are DFQATT and SNEGSKA (reference sequence). V was cut by 5 bases and J by 5 bases, with 6 bases left in between. The CDR3 sequence is CSAGVETQYF. The CDR3 DNA follows: TGCAGTGCTGGGGTGGAGACCCAGTACTTC.

A few counts support this clonotype. The chain links TRBV11-2 to TRBJ2-5; D perhaps matches TRBD2 (5 bases). The V and J ends lost 7 bases and 7 bases respectively, with 22 bases between them. The CDR3 extends over 15 amino acids. Germline loops: CDR1 SGHAT, CDR2 FQNNGV. DNA of the CDR3: TGTGCCAGCAATCCTAGCCGGTCCGCGTTGGGGACCCAGTACTTC. Protein product: CASNPSRSALGTQYF.

This clonotype has a handful of counts. The J gene is TRBJ2-5, the V gene TRBV19; D is ambiguous. The CDR3 is 14 amino acids. The V and J ends lost 1 base and 5 bases respectively, with 11 bases between them. Germline CDR1 and CDR2: LNHDA and SQIVND (reference sequence). In DNA form, the CDR3 reads TGTGCCAGTAGTATAGGGGGTTTATTGGAGACCCAGTACTTC. Amino acids: CASSIGGLLETQYF.

This clonotype occurred many times. The chain has TRBV7-9 and TRBJ2-3, with D perhaps TRBD2 (7 bases). The CDR3 consists of 16 residues. The germline V gene encodes CDR1 SEHNR and CDR2 FQNEAQ (reference sequence). Trimming took 6 bases from V and 1 from J, leaving 17 bases between them. CDR3 loop: CASSYTGGLGTDTQYF. Written as DNA, the CDR3 is TGTGCCAGCAGTTACACGGGGGGCCTTGGCACAGATACGCAGTATTTT. Combining the CDR3 with reference TRBV7-9 and TRBJ2-3 gives the whole variable domain DTGVSQNPRHKITKRGQNVTFRCDPISEHNRLYWYRQTLGQGPEFLTYFQNEAQLEKSRLLSDRFSAERPKGSFSTLEIQRTEQGDSAMYLCASSYTGGLGTDTQYFGPGTRLTVL.